This passage covers 17 T cell receptor beta chains from one sample sequenced in a study of cytomegalovirus exposure and HLA in healthy donors. The study ran its PCR with 60 Vbeta and 13 Jbeta primers. The table came from immunoSEQ multiplex PCR; TCRdb's copy has only in-frame clones and leaves some out. The repertoire holds 120,000 or so clones, with 83% as singletons. The sequenced sample consisted of PBMCs. These receptors all stem from a woman aged 40 to 50 in good health and CMV-seropositive.

The CDR3 is CASAGQLQETQYF. The CDR3 DNA reads as TGCGCCAGCGCAGGACAACTCCAAGAGACCCAGTACTTC. The chain carries TRBV5-1 and TRBJ2-5, with a tentative D call TRBD1 (5 bases). The V end was cut by 7 bases, the J end by 1 base, with 11 bases between. Germline loops: CDR1 SGHRS, CDR2 YFSETQ. The CDR3 sequence is 13 residues long.

Details on this clone: Additional DNA sequences in this sample encode the identical CDR3. The gene calls are TRBV6-1 and TRBJ1-5; D might be TRBD1 (6 bases). The germline gives CDR1 MNHNS, CDR2 SASEGT. Trimming pared 0 bases from V and 2 bases from J, leaving 14 bases between. CDR3 size: 17 residues. The CDR3 protein is CASSEAIRTEGNQPQHF. The CDR3, as DNA: TGTGCCAGCAGTGAAGCGATAAGGACAGAAGGCAATCAGCCCCAGCATTTT.

The J gene is TRBJ1-1, the V gene TRBV10-3; 9 bases line up with TRBD1. Germline CDR1 reads ENHRY; CDR2 reads SYGVKD. CDR3 size: 15 residues. The V gene end was trimmed by 6 bases and the J gene end by 0 bases; junction bases not matched to a gene: 5. The CDR3 DNA is TGTGCCATCAGCCGGGACAGGGTTATGAACACTGAAGCTTTCTTT. Protein sequence: CAISRDRVMNTEAFF.

This clone has just a few counts. This chain uses TRBV7-3 with TRBJ2-1; TRBD2 matches at 9 bases. Germline-derived CDR1 and CDR2 are SGHTA and FQGTGA. The CDR3 has 17 residues. With V trimmed by 0 bases and J by 7 bases, 10 bases remained unmatched. CDR3 sequence: CASSLTGDSGRINEQFF. In nucleotides, the CDR3 is TGTGCCAGCAGCTTAACCGGAGACAGCGGGAGGATAAATGAGCAGTTCTTC.

V usage is TRBV5-5 and J usage is TRBJ2-7; D is possibly TRBD1 (7 bases). The V end was cut by 8 bases, the J end by 6 bases, with 15 bases between. The germline V gene encodes CDR1 SGHKS and CDR2 YYEKEE (reference sequence). The CDR3 loop spans 12 amino acids. This chain's CDR3 is CASQEGASEQYF. The CDR3 DNA is TGTGCCAGTCAGGAGGGGGCCTCCGAGCAGTACTTC.

There are a few counts of this clone. This sequence joins TRBV19 and TRBJ1-2; D is possibly TRBD1 (6 bases). V gave up 2 bases and J gave up 2 bases, with 6 bases separating them. This CDR3 contains 13 residues. Germline V gene lookup returns CDR1 LNHDA and CDR2 SQIVND (reference sequence). CDR3 residues: CASSIQGNYGYTF. In DNA, the CDR3 is TGTGCCAGTAGTATACAGGGGAACTATGGCTACACCTTC.

The chain employs TRBV29-1 and TRBJ2-7, with D uncertain. The CDR3 sequence is 13 residues long. In germline, CDR1 is SQVTM, CDR2 ANQGSEA. V lost 4 bases and J lost 1, with 11 bases in between. CDR3 in amino acids: CSVAGQVSYEQYF. CDR3 DNA: TGCAGCGTTGCCGGCCAGGTATCCTACGAGCAGTACTTC.

The chain uses TRBV30 and TRBJ1-6; D may be TRBD1 (6 bases). From germline, CDR1 is GTSNPN and CDR2 SVGIG (reference sequence). This CDR3 is built from 16 residues. V lost 0 bases, J lost 10 bases, and 19 bases lay in between. CDR3 in amino acids: CAWSVLEGDQGSPLHF. The CDR3, as DNA: TGTGCCTGGAGTGTCCTCGAAGGGGATCAGGGGTCACCCCTCCACTTT.

This chain links TRBV7-8 with TRBJ1-1; 8 positions agree with TRBD1. The junction had 6 bases not matched to a gene; V was cut back by 6 bases and J by 0 bases. Germline V gene data show CDR1 as SGHVS and CDR2 as FQNEAQ. The CDR3 sequence is 15 residues long. DNA for the CDR3: TGTGCCAGCAGTCATGGACAGGGAATGAACACTGAAGCTTTCTTT. This sequence encodes CASSHGQGMNTEAFF. Supplemented by reference TRBV7-8 and TRBJ1-1, the full variable domain reads GAGVSQSPRYKVAKRGQDVALRCDPISGHVSLFWYQQALGQGPEFLTYFQNEAQLDKSGLPSDRFFAERPEGSVSTLKIQRTQQEDSAVYLCASSHGQGMNTEAFFGQGTRLTVV.

This clone was counted between two and nine times. This chain uses TRBV19 with TRBJ1-1; D ambiguous. The CDR3 extends over 11 amino acids. Trimming removed 3 bases at V and 6 bases at J, with 5 bases between. The germline V gene encodes CDR1 LNHDA and CDR2 SQIVND (reference sequence). Here the CDR3 reads CASSIRAEAFF. The CDR3, as DNA: TGTGCCAGTAGTATCCGGGCTGAAGCTTTCTTT.

This clone was picked up one time. This chain uses TRBV6-5 with TRBJ1-2; 7 nucleotides match TRBD1. V dropped 0 bases and J dropped 8; count of bases not matched to a gene: 9. The germline CDR1 and CDR2 sequences are MNHEY and SVGAGI. This CDR3 is 15 amino acids long. CDR3 loop: CASSYSTGSGMGYTF. DNA of the CDR3: TGTGCCAGCAGTTACTCGACAGGGTCCGGGATGGGCTACACCTTC.

V gene TRBV7-3 combines with J gene TRBJ2-7; possible D gene TRBD1, 6 bases. The ends were cut back, 4 bases at V and 4 bases at J, with 14 bases in the middle. CDR1 is SGHTA and CDR2 is FQGTGA in the germline V gene. This CDR3 is 14 amino acids long. CDR3 nucleotides: TGTGCCAGCAGCTCCGAAACAGGGCCGTACGAGCAGTACTTC. Its protein is CASSSETGPYEQYF.

This rearrangement joins TRBV30 to TRBJ2-3, with 9 positions matching TRBD2. Germline CDR1 reads GTSNPN; CDR2 reads SVGIG (reference sequence). CDR3 size: 16 residues. J gave up 1 base and V 2 bases, and 7 bases lay outside the gene matches. Written as DNA, the CDR3 is TGTGCCTGGAGTCCATTTATAGCGGGAGGCACAGATACGCAGTATTTT. The encoded protein is CAWSPFIAGGTDTQYF.

J is TRBJ2-5 and V is TRBV5-4; 7 nucleotides line up with TRBD2. With 4 bases clipped from V and 2 bases from J, the junction kept 11 bases outside the gene matches. This CDR3 is 16 amino acids long. From germline, CDR1 is SGHNT and CDR2 YYREEE (reference sequence). The CDR3 DNA is TGTGCCAGCAGCATAGGACTAGAGACGCGGCAAGAGACCCAGTACTTC. Its protein product is CASSIGLETRQETQYF.

This clone was counted once. This chain links TRBV5-4 with TRBJ1-1; D might be TRBD1 (6 bases). This CDR3 has 15 residues. V was shortened by 4 bases and J by 5 bases, with 18 bases between the two germline ends. Germline V gives CDR1 SGHNT, CDR2 YYREEE (reference sequence). CDR3 protein: CASSGDPGATTEAFF. The DNA of the CDR3 is TGTGCCAGCAGCGGTGACCCAGGGGCGACAACTGAAGCTTTCTTT.

The CDR3: CASSFLQGNEQFF. The CDR3 DNA reads TGTGCCAGCAGTTTTCTCCAGGGCAATGAGCAGTTCTTC. This chain connects TRBV27 to TRBJ2-1, with D possibly TRBD1 on 5 matching bases. Germline CDR1 MNHEY, CDR2 SMNVEV (reference sequence). The CDR3 sequence is 13 residues long. The germline V and J ends were trimmed by 3 bases and 6 bases, with 9 bases remaining between them.

The chain carries TRBV4-1 and TRBJ2-3; 7 bases agree with TRBD2. The germline V gene encodes CDR1 MGHRA and CDR2 YSYEKL. The CDR3 spans 16 residues. V was pared by 4 bases and J by 4 bases, with 11 bases of the junction left unmatched. The DNA for the CDR3 is TGCGCCAGCAGCCGCGTAGGGCGGGAGATTTCAGATACGCAGTATTTT. As protein: CASSRVGREISDTQYF.